The 5 T cell receptor beta chains in this list originate from one sample, sequenced in a study of T cell changes during pregnancy in multiple sclerosis. Generated by immunoSEQ multiplex PCR, the TCRdb table keeps only in-frame clones and is missing some. Of approximately 64,000 clones listed, over 80% are singletons. The material was peripheral blood, obtained in the first trimester of pregnancy. The source of these receptors is a female donor with multiple sclerosis, enrolled in a pregnancy study.

This clone was seen only once. The J gene is TRBJ2-5, the V gene TRBV2; 9 positions agree with TRBD2. V was pared by 3 bases and J by 4 bases, with 9 bases of the junction left unmatched. CDR1 and CDR2 from the germline V gene are SNHLY and FYNNEI. The length of the CDR3 is 16 residues. CDR3 in DNA: TGTGCCAGCAGTGAGCTTGGCCCGACTAGCGGAGAGACCCAGTACTTC. The encoded protein is CASSELGPTSGETQYF.

The J gene is TRBJ2-1, the V gene TRBV9; 8 nucleotides align to TRBD2. J lost 9 bases, V lost 6 bases, and 20 bases had no gene match. The CDR3 length is 17 residues. The germline CDR1 and CDR2 sequences are SGDLS and YYNGEE. The CDR3 sequence: CASNLDGLAFQGVEQFF. The CDR3 nucleotides read TGTGCCAGCAACTTAGACGGACTAGCCTTCCAAGGCGTTGAGCAGTTCTTC.

This clone was seen more than once but under ten times. V gene TRBV4-3 combines with J gene TRBJ1-1; D gene unclear. V lost 4 bases to trimming and J lost 4 bases, with 10 bases between them. Germline V gene lookup returns CDR1 LGHNA and CDR2 YSLEER. The CDR3 contains 13 residues. CDR3 sequence: CASSLVPSTEAFF. For the CDR3, the DNA is TGCGCCAGCAGCCTCGTCCCGAGCACTGAAGCTTTCTTT.

The V gene is TRBV28, the J gene TRBJ2-5; D call uncertain. Germline V lookup: CDR1 MDHEN, CDR2 SYDVKM. V was pared by 7 bases and J by 4 bases, with 16 bases between. This CDR3 has 14 amino acids. The CDR3, as DNA: TGTGCCAGCACCCTTAGTCCCCGACTAGAGACCCAGTACTTC. It is translated as CASTLSPRLETQYF.

V usage is TRBV28 and J usage is TRBJ2-7; D possibly corresponds to TRBD2 (6 bases). The CDR3 length is 14 residues. Trimming cost V 0 bases and J 0 bases, with 6 bases left between them. CDR1 MDHEN and CDR2 SYDVKM come from the germline V gene. The CDR3 loop is CASSLWGGSYEQYF. The CDR3 region has the DNA TGTGCCAGCAGTTTATGGGGGGGCTCCTACGAGCAGTACTTC.